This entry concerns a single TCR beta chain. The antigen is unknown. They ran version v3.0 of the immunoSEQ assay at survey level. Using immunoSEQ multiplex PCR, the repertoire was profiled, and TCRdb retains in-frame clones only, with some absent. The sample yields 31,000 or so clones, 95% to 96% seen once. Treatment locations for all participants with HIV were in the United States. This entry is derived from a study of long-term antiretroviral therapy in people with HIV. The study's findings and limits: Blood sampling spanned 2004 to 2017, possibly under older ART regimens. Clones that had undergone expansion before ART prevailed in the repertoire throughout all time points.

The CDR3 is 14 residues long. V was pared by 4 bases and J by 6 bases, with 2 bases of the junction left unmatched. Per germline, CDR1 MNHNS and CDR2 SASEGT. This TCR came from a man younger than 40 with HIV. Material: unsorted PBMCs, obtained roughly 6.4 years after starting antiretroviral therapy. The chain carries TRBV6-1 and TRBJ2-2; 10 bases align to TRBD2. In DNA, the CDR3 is TGTGCCAGCAGTGGGCTAGCGGGGGCCGGGGAGCTGTTTTTT. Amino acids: CASSGLAGAGELFF.